The sequence of this T cell receptor (beta chain) was determined in a study of blood T cell repertoires in COVID-19. The method was immunoSEQ multiplex PCR; TCRdb's version includes in-frame clones alone and lacks a portion of them. The profile covers roughly 180,000 clones, with approximately 88% appearing a single time and 6% to 7% taken by the ten largest. This clone was observed once. CDR1 LNHDA and CDR2 SQIVND come from the germline V gene (reference sequence). V lost 1 base and J lost 6; bases outside the gene matches: 11. The CDR3 has 18 residues. The TCR comes from a middle-aged woman with COVID-19, enrolled during active disease. Sequencing used peripheral blood. V usage is TRBV19 and J usage is TRBJ2-1, with 11 bases identical to TRBD2. As DNA, the CDR3 is TGTGCCAGTAGTATAGCTAGCGGGAGGACCCCTTCGGGCAATGAGCAGTTCTTC. Amino acids: CASSIASGRTPSGNEQFF.